The rows below give T cell receptor beta chains drawn from one sample of a study of OX40 agonist ivuxolimab in advanced cancers. Here immunoSEQ multiplex PCR was the method, and the copy in TCRdb shows in-frame clones only, minus some. The sample lists 40,000 to 60,000 clones, roughly 90% seen once, with more than 45% in the top ten. Sequencing used CD4+ or CD8+ T cells sorted from blood, obtained in a trial of the OX40 agonist ivuxolimab. The source is an adult with an advanced solid tumor such as melanoma, head and neck, liver or kidney cancer. Both conserved end residues are part of each CDR3. D genes are given only for firm matches. The listing skips clone size in some rows; elsewhere it reads once, few, many or a size class.

CDR3nt | CDR3aa | v_gene | abundance | d_gene | j_gene
TGCGCCAGCACCCAGGAAAGGGTTGGCGGCACTGAAGCTTTCTTT | CASTQERVGGTEAFF | TRBV4-1 | NA | NA | TRBJ1-1
TGTGCCAGCAGTTTCCGTGACAGGGGGCGAGGCGAGCAGTACTTC | CASSFRDRGRGEQYF | TRBV28 | NA | TRBD1 | TRBJ2-7
TGTGCCAGCAGCTTCCCAGATACGCAGTATTTT | CASSFPDTQYF | TRBV7-9 | NA | NA | TRBJ2-3
TGTGCCAGCAGCTTCGACAGGGGAGGCAATCAGCCCCAGCATTTT | CASSFDRGGNQPQHF | TRBV7-2 | NA | TRBD1 | TRBJ1-5
TGTGCAAGTCTTCTTTTGCCCACTAGATTTTACGAGCAGTACTTC | CASLLLPTRFYEQYF | TRBV12-2 | NA | NA | TRBJ2-7
TGTGCCAGCAGCTTAGGCCTGGGGGGCGCGCATTCACCCCTCCACTTT | CASSLGLGGAHSPLHF | TRBV13 | NA | NA | TRBJ1-6
TGTGCCAGCAGCTTAGCAGACAGGGACGGTGGCTACACCTTC | CASSLADRDGGYTF | TRBV7-2 | NA | TRBD1 | TRBJ1-2
TGTGCCAGCGGACGGAGTAATGAAAAACTGTTTTTT | CASGRSNEKLFF | TRBV7-9 | NA | NA | TRBJ1-4
TGTGCCAGCAAGCAGAGCTCCTACGAGCAGTACTTC | CASKQSSYEQYF | TRBV2 | NA | NA | TRBJ2-7
TGTGCCAGCAGTAAATCCCCCTTAGGAGATTTTTATGGCTACACCTTC | CASSKSPLGDFYGYTF | TRBV2 | NA | NA | TRBJ1-2
TGTGCCAGCAGCCCCAGGGGGAGCTCCTACGAGCAGTACTTC | CASSPRGSSYEQYF | TRBV7-6 | NA | TRBD1 | TRBJ2-7
TGTGCCAGCAAAGAACAGGGGGCCACCTACGAGCAGTACTTC | CASKEQGATYEQYF | TRBV6-5 | NA | TRBD1 | TRBJ2-7
TGTGCCAGCAGCTTGAACAGACTAGCGCCAGATACGCAGTATTTT | CASSLNRLAPDTQYF | TRBV7-9 | NA | TRBD2 | TRBJ2-3
TGTGCCAGCAGCTTAGCGGGACAGTGGTACGAGCAGTACTTC | CASSLAGQWYEQYF | TRBV7-9 | NA | TRBD1 | TRBJ2-7
TGTGCCAGCAGCTTCCAGAGGGAGCTGTTTTTT | CASSFQRELFF | TRBV5-6 | NA | NA | TRBJ2-2
TGTGCCAGCAGCTCACCCCCGGGGCCCCAGCATTTT | CASSSPPGPQHF | TRBV11-2 | NA | NA | TRBJ1-5
TGCGCCAGCAGCCAAGTAGAGGAGGGGACTAGCGGGGGGGCAGATACGCAGTATTTT | CASSQVEEGTSGGADTQYF | TRBV4-3 | NA | TRBD2 | TRBJ2-3
TGTGCCATCCGCCCGAATTCAGGCATCCCTGAAGCTTTCTTT | CAIRPNSGIPEAFF | TRBV7-9 | NA | NA | TRBJ1-1
TGTGCCAGCAGTGAAGACTCTAGCAGGCCAAACACCGGGGAGCTGTTTTTT | CASSEDSSRPNTGELFF | TRBV2 | NA | NA | TRBJ2-2
TGTGCCAGCAGTACCCCGACTAGCGGGGGGTATGAGCAGTTCTTC | CASSTPTSGGYEQFF | TRBV28 | NA | TRBD2 | TRBJ2-1
TGTGCCAGCAGCCCCCGACAGGCTCGCATGAACACTGAAGCTTTCTTT | CASSPRQARMNTEAFF | TRBV7-9 | NA | NA | TRBJ1-1
TGTGCCAGCAGCCCGACGGGACAGGGGGAGCAGTACTTC | CASSPTGQGEQYF | TRBV9 | NA | TRBD1 | TRBJ2-7
TGCGCCAGCAGCCAAGATCGGAGACAGCCCCAGCATTTT | CASSQDRRQPQHF | TRBV4-3 | NA | NA | TRBJ1-5
TGTGCCAGCAGCCCCCGGGACACCGTCTACGAGCAGTACTTC | CASSPRDTVYEQYF | TRBV11-2 | NA | NA | TRBJ2-7
TGTGCCAGCAGTTTTGGGACAGCCAACTATGGCTACACCTTC | CASSFGTANYGYTF | TRBV27 | once | TRBD1 | TRBJ1-2
TGTGCCAGCAGCTTGGAATTTGGGACAGCCTACGAGCAGTACTTC | CASSLEFGTAYEQYF | TRBV5-5 | NA | TRBD1 | TRBJ2-7
TGCGCCAGCAGCCAAGTGGGAGGACAGGGTTTCGAAAAACTGTTTTTT | CASSQVGGQGFEKLFF | TRBV4-3 | once | TRBD1 | TRBJ1-4
TGTGCCAGCAGCCCGCAGGGGTCTAACTATGGCTACACCTTC | CASSPQGSNYGYTF | TRBV7-9 | NA | NA | TRBJ1-2
TGTGCCAGCAGTTTTGGCTACCAGTACCAAGAGACCCAGTACTTC | CASSFGYQYQETQYF | TRBV28 | NA | NA | TRBJ2-5
TGTGCCAGCAGTAAGGACGGCAATCAGCCCCAGCATTTT | CASSKDGNQPQHF | TRBV27 | NA | NA | TRBJ1-5
TGTGCCAGCAGTTTTAACGGACAGTGGCAGACCCAGTACTTC | CASSFNGQWQTQYF | TRBV27 | NA | NA | TRBJ2-5